This TCR beta chain derives from a study of T cells in women clearing cervical HPV infection. Study as a whole: Cases: HPV16-related CIN3 or worse on histology, 2 invasive cancers. For cases, blood was sampled a median about 150 days after lesion detection, interquartile range about 90 to 200 days.

TCRdb's table, derived via immunoSEQ multiplex PCR, lists solely in-frame clones and lacks some. The sample spans about 20,000 clones; the ten largest clones claim 3.2%. Study-wide points: CIN3+ cases had significantly higher TCR richness than controls; evenness did not differ.

A note on this clone: Its antigen is as yet unknown. The read gets to within 3 residues of the CDR3 end, and the germline J gene fills in the rest.

V was pared by 2 bases and J by 5 bases, with 6 bases between. The CDR3 loop spans 12 amino acids. Germline V lookup: CDR1 SGHKS, CDR2 YYEKEE (reference sequence). The clonotype originates from a woman aged 18-70 years with a cervical HPV16 infection that either progressed to CIN3+ or cleared (not recorded which). The specimen sequenced was blood buffy coat. This rearrangement joins TRBV5-5 to TRBJ2-3, with D unresolved. The CDR3 spells CASSFLIDTQYF. CDR3 bases read: TGTGCCAGCAGCTTCCTAATAGATACG.